This T cell receptor beta chain is from a study of blood T cells in healthy people across ages (dated by TCRdb to the mid-2010s). A note on the overall study: In model experiments, template switching captured about one uniquely barcoded TCR beta cDNA molecule for every two T cells. The donors were split into four age groups: young (average around 15 years), middle-aged (about 40), aged (roughly 68) and long-lived (roughly 77). To track age-related changes in TCR beta repertoire diversity, the study relied on deep sequencing normalized with unique cDNA molecular identifiers. Using the same blood draw, the study looked at two additional independent replicas of 1 million unique cDNA reads for two donors, one aged 18 to 30 and the other aged 80 or older. To avoid experimental bias, donors of different ages were randomly spread across the sequencing lanes.

Donors were 39 systemically healthy Caucasian individuals from Russia aged roughly 6 to 100 years. Each donor gave roughly 9.5 milliliters of peripheral blood, collected into EDTA-treated Vacutainer tubes. Ficoll-Paque density-gradient centrifugation was used to isolate PBMCs, with at least 7 million per sample. Trizol reagent was used to extract total RNA from the PBMCs, yielding at least 5.5 micrograms per sample. For every donor, an aliquot of PBMCs went through flow cytometry to measure the percentages of naive CD45RAhigh/CD27high T cells. Results the study describes overall, beyond this receptor: There was a strong correlation between observed TCR beta diversity and the percentage of naive T cells measured by flow cytometry. Since profiling was done on bulk unsorted PBMCs, naive and antigen-experienced compartments could not be conclusively compared. As age increased, observed TCR beta diversity per million T cells dropped in a roughly linear way, and a significant reduction was already evident by age 40. The long-lived group showed more naive CD4+ T cells, fewer expanded clones and increased TCR diversity than the aged group, suggesting age selection. Because donor CMV infection status was unknown, age-related changes in expanded clonotypes were potentially confounded. Estimates of total diversity based on one million sequenced T cells were regarded as lower bounds and as underestimates.

This clonotype has a handful of counts. Which antigen it targets is not known. Base qualities are not recorded, but no much larger clone differs from it by a single base. Receptor libraries were prepared by 5' RACE. The sequencer was an Illumina HiSeq 2500. A second PCR of about 6 to 11 cycles was run with a J-beta primer mix and a sample-barcoded 5' primer. A unique molecular identifier was introduced onto each TCR beta cDNA molecule by a template-switch 5' adaptor carrying 12 random nucleotides. At least 2.5 million CDR3-containing paired-end reads were obtained from each sample. All of the RNA was converted into first-strand cDNA using the Mint cDNA synthesis kit, with a TRBC-specific oligonucleotide serving as the primer. After uracil-DNA glycosylase treatment, a first 18-cycle PCR used universal primers M1SS and BC2_uni_R on all cDNA. In the source study's methods: For normalization, 1 million high-quality reads were randomly selected from each sample, with every read carrying a distinct molecular identifier. Reads with shared molecular identifiers were discarded instead of being binned into consensus sequences. MiTCR, run with a Q25 quality threshold and the strictest error-elimination algorithm, handled CDR3 identification, clonotype clustering and error correction. A nonparametric unseen species model with Euler transformation was used to estimate lower-bound total TCR beta diversity. TCRdb reprocessed the public reads (quality trimming at Q25 with fastp, clone calling with MiXCR) and kept in-frame beta chains. Every entry covers one CDR3 protein and lists the most common genes and DNA from its rows. The V and J calls come from TCRdb's annotation, not from the publication. This sample holds under 1,000,000 distinct CDR3 sequences; 35% to 40% were observed only once. The ten largest account for 13% of the sample.

The V end loses 5 bases and the J end loses 4 bases, and a stretch of 12 bases separates them. The CDR3 numbers 14 residues from cysteine through phenylalanine. Of all the DNA, just the CDR3 is kept, 42 bases in frame from base 1. The chain links TRBV12-3 or TRBV12-4 with TRBJ1-5; no D gene call is confident. This clonotype originated in a man between 18 and 35 years old in good health. The specimen was blood. The DNA is TGTGCCAGCAGTGCTAATGGTGTGAATCAGCCCCAGCATTTT. This yields the protein CASSANGVNQPQHF.